Here is one TCR beta chain with its context. This clone was picked up a small number of times. The specificity of this receptor is unknown. The sample holds no much larger clone one base away, and base qualities are not on file. Participants in the prospective study were aged roughly 18 to 100 years, lived in under 30 United States geographic areas, and enrolled through a virtual design. In the prospective study, participants were assigned to cohorts based on the clinical history participants reported in a screening survey and a study questionnaire. Each participant in the prospective study had whole blood, serum and a nasopharyngeal or oropharyngeal swab collected by mobile phlebotomists. Participants in the prospective study had the option to provide additional blood draws and questionnaires over a 2-month period. Before DNA extraction, prospective study blood samples were shipped either frozen or at room temperature.

This sample stems from a study of blood T cell repertoires in COVID-19 (dated by TCRdb to 2020 to 2022). At the level of the whole study: Samples from collaborators originated in the United States, Italy and Spain and spanned both the acute and convalescent phases of COVID-19. The samples were drawn from the first 160 participants of the ongoing ImmuneRACE study and from 1,200 or so subjects provided by 6 global collaborators. The sample metadata nearly always contained a de-identified subject ID, COVID-19 status, age in years and sex. Where available, HLA class I and class II types were obtained from metadata supplied by the sample provider rather than from assay-based typing. The dataset comprised deeply sampled blood TCRbeta repertoires from subjects exposed to, actively infected with, or recovered from COVID-19. The prospective study material was composed of cDNA or gDNA derived from T cells, B-cell-depleted T cells, or PBMCs. The repertoires were made available in a free public database intended to serve as a resource for research on the immune response to SARS-CoV-2. Summary of the overall study and its limitations: The amount of clinical and demographic metadata varied by source and participant and was provided uncurated.

The CDR3 starts with the cysteine, ends with the phenylalanine, and has 13 residues. Just CDR3 DNA is preserved here, 39 bases in frame from base 1. V loses 5 bases, J loses 3 bases, and the germline ends lie 7 bases apart. CDR1 and CDR2 were assigned from the germline V gene as SGHVS and FQNEAQ. TCRbeta CDR3 regions were amplified from genomic DNA using the immunoSEQ Assay, a bias-controlled multiplex PCR. As for how the authors treated the data: Nucleated cell counts per sample were estimated from amplification of reference gene primers within the assay. Sequence reads were collapsed and filtered to measure the absolute abundance of every unique TCRbeta CDR3 rearrangement. Productive Simpson clonality was computed per sample as the square root of Simpson's diversity index over productive rearrangements. Not all clones reach the TCRdb copy of this immuneACCESS table, which keeps in-frame sequences only. Checked studies attribute under half of the gap to unresolved V genes and leave the rest unexplained. The V and J calls and the clone size are those of that table, but D and trimming were determined from the DNA. Across this sample there are about 210,000 clones, with around 81% seen only once. The top ten hold around 8.9% of the sample.

The receptor was isolated from a woman in her 50s with acute COVID-19. Source material: PBMCs or T cells enriched from blood (not recorded which). The sequence joins TRBV7-8 to TRBJ2-2; the D segment cannot be called with confidence. The DNA sequence is as follows: TGTGCCAGCAGCCGTTATGACACCGGGGAGCTGTTTTTT. This codes for CASSRYDTGELFF.